This T cell receptor beta chain derives from a study of regulatory T cells in long-lasting Graves disease. This clonotype was recorded at least ten times. Time point: newly diagnosed GD, antithyroid drugs for less than 3 months. PBMC-derived RNA was used for the TCR library. This CDR3 is built from 15 residues. Trimming removed 6 bases from V and 4 bases from J, with 21 bases in between. Germline V lookup: CDR1 DFQATT, CDR2 SNEGSKA (reference sequence). Construction of TCR beta libraries relied on iRepertoire HTBI primers and on Arm-PCR targeting CDR3 regions. TCRdb re-called the multiplex PCR reads with MiXCR, one entry per CDR3 protein. The data show roughly 420,000 distinct CDR3 sequences, about 17% seen once. This sample also belongs to another study, concerning T cells in Graves' hyperthyroidism and ophthalmopathy. That source adds: Blood also showed most of the thyroid clonotypes that were expanded above 0.001.

The input for sequencing was peripheral blood mononuclear cells (PBMCs), taken at new diagnosis, from a patient treated with antithyroid drugs. The TCR was taken from a woman aged 30 to 39 with Graves disease. The chain couples TRBV20-1 to TRBJ2-5; a weak D match, TRBD2 (6 bases). The DNA for the CDR3 is TGCAGTGCCACCCCACCCAGGGCGCGGGGAGAGACCCAGTACTTC. It codes for CSATPPRARGETQYF.